This T cell receptor (beta chain) was identified in a study of blood T cell repertoires in COVID-19. Study-level information: Samples taken during acute and convalescent COVID-19 were collected in the United States, Italy and Spain. T cells, B-cell-depleted T cells, or PBMCs supplied cDNA or gDNA.

In the authors' workflow: Scientists estimated how many nucleated cells there were by amplifying reference gene primers. Sequencing used immunoSEQ multiplex PCR; TCRdb keeps in-frame clones, though not all of them. The DNA gave D and trimming, while V, J and clone size come from that table. This table has 250,000 or so clones, roughly nine tenths appearing once. This CDR3 has 17 residues. The ends were cut back, 1 base at V and 0 bases at J, with 13 bases in the middle. In germline, CDR1 is MGHRA, CDR2 YSYEKL. The chain combines TRBV4-1 with TRBJ1-5; D is ambiguous. The sample comprised peripheral blood. The source is a middle-aged woman who had recovered from COVID-19. The CDR3 nucleotides read TGCGCCAGCAGCCAAGGTCTAAATGAGTTTAGCAATCAGCCCCAGCATTTT. Amino acid sequence: CASSQGLNEFSNQPQHF.